The clone carrying this TCR beta chain was observed a handful of times. Its target is not known. The germline V and J ends were trimmed by 0 bases and 0 bases, with 5 bases remaining between them. The CDR3 is made up of 14 amino acids. Germline V CDR1 and CDR2: MNHEY, SVGAGI. The sample belongs to a study of human T cells and chemical hapten exposure. Whole-study findings and limits: A positive correlation with patch test score was shown by PT1 expanded TCR counts. Sensitization with DPC brought no change to TCRs above 1 in 1000 in frequency. Expanded TCRs were compared with controls, and the expanded TCRs formed significantly more large CDR3 similarity clusters.

The library labeled individual cDNA molecules by adding unique molecular identifiers to them. TCRdb itself ran the RACE reads through MiXCR, one entry per CDR3 protein. This repertoire shows about 71,000 distinct CDR3 sequences, roughly 11% found once; its top ten account for more than 1.3%. The sample's time point: patch test 3, about 24 weeks after DPC sensitization. Stated treatment: therapeutic diphenylcyclopropenone sensitization with weekly scalp DPC. The J gene is TRBJ1-2, the V gene TRBV6-5; D not certain. The TCR comes from a woman in her fifties or sixties with alopecia areata. Some clones in this sample may be carry-over from other donors' samples. The sample was whole blood, taken in connection with sensitization to the hapten diphenylcyclopropenone (DPC). The CDR3 coding sequence is TGTGCCAGCAGTTACTCCCTCACTAACTATGGCTACACCTTC. It specifies CASSYSLTNYGYTF.